The rows below give T cell receptor beta chains drawn from one sample of a study of cytomegalovirus exposure and HLA in healthy donors. Assay: immunoSEQ multiplex PCR; the TCRdb copy retains only in-frame clones and omits some. Among approximately 300,000 clones listed, 87% were seen once. The sequenced sample consisted of PBMCs. These receptors were collected from a woman aged 25 to 39 in good health and CMV-seropositive. CDR3s include the opening cysteine and the closing phenylalanine or tryptophan. The order of the fields is V gene, D gene, clone size, CDR3 length, J gene, CDR3 DNA, CDR3 protein. D genes are given only for firm matches. Clone size is not always given. Where it is, it says once, few, many or a class for expanded clones.

>TRBV7-9|TRBD2|NA|16|TRBJ2-2
TGTGCCAGCAGCTTGCGACTAGCGGATCTCACCGGGGAGCTGTTTTTT
CASSLRLADLTGELFF
>TRBV19|NA|NA|14|TRBJ1-5
TGTGCCAGTAATTGGAGGGGAGGCCGTCAGCCCCAGCATTTT
CASNWRGGRQPQHF
>TRBV19|TRBD1|NA|14|TRBJ1-1
TGTGCCTCCAGACAGGGGACCATGAACACTGAAGCTTTCTTT
CASRQGTMNTEAFF
>TRBV30|NA|NA|16|TRBJ1-5
TGTGCCTGGAGTGGCGGCATGCGGGGCCGGGGTCAGCCCCAGCATTTT
CAWSGGMRGRGQPQHF
>TRBV28|NA|NA|14|TRBJ2-5
TGTGCCAGCAACGAGGCGTCTTTGCAAGAGACCCAGTACTTC
CASNEASLQETQYF
>TRBV4-3|TRBD2|NA|16|TRBJ2-3
TGCGCCAGCAGCCCCCTAGCGGGGGGTCAAACAGATACGCAGTATTTT
CASSPLAGGQTDTQYF
>TRBV12-2|NA|NA|15|TRBJ1-4
TGTGCGCCTCGCTTAAGGGTTGCGACTAATGAAAAACTGTTTTTT
CAPRLRVATNEKLFF
>TRBV7-9|NA|NA|15|TRBJ2-5
TGTGCCAGCAGCTTAGGTAGGGAACCCCAAGAGACCCAGTACTTC
CASSLGREPQETQYF
>TRBV15|NA|NA|18|TRBJ1-5
TGTGCCACCAGCAGAGCGGGTTACAGTCCCCTCGGGAATCAGCCCCAGCATTTT
CATSRAGYSPLGNQPQHF
>TRBV6-1|NA|NA|12|TRBJ2-3
TGTGCCAGCAGGCACGTAGGAGATACGCAGTATTTT
CASRHVGDTQYF
>TRBV5-4|TRBD1|NA|14|TRBJ1-1
TGTGCCAGCAGCGAAGCCCGGGACAGGAGCGAAGCTTTCTTT
CASSEARDRSEAFF
>TRBV20-1|NA|once|11|TRBJ2-7
TGCAGTGCTAGAGAGAACTACGAGCAGTACTTC
CSARENYEQYF
>TRBV9|NA|NA|14|TRBJ1-3
TGTGCCAGCAGCGAGCCCGCGGCTGGAAACACCATATATTTT
CASSEPAAGNTIYF
>TRBV5-1|TRBD2|NA|16|TRBJ2-5
TGCGCCAGCAGCTTGGGACTAGCTCGCTCCCAAGAGACCCAGTACTTC
CASSLGLARSQETQYF
>TRBV27|TRBD1|NA|16|TRBJ2-3
TGTGCCAGCAGTTTGGGTCCCCGGGACAGGAGAGATACGCAGTATTTT
CASSLGPRDRRDTQYF
>TRBV6-1|NA|NA|12|TRBJ2-7
TGTGCCAGCAGGGACCTCCTCGGCGAGCAGTACTTC
CASRDLLGEQYF